A single sample is the source of the 3 T cell receptor beta chains below, sequenced in a study of graft-versus-host responses after intestinal transplantation. TCRdb's table, derived via immunoSEQ multiplex PCR, lists solely in-frame clones and lacks some. The table lists 55,000 to 75,000 clones, 75% to 90% of them singletons, with 0.35% to 0.45% in the top ten. Their antigens remain unidentified. Sequencing used unstimulated CD4+ T cells sorted from spleen or lymph node cells, obtained before transplant. The receptors shown here come from a human donor who was the organ donor for an intestinal transplant.

The genes are TRBV7-3 and TRBJ2-1; 14 bases agree with TRBD2. V shed 0 bases, J shed 8 bases, and the junction held 3 bases outside the gene matches. The length of the CDR3 is 16 residues. The germline V gene encodes CDR1 SGHTA and CDR2 FQGTGA. CDR3 nucleotides: TGTGCCAGCAGCTTAACCGGGACTAGCGGGGGTCATGAGCAGTTCTTC. Amino acid sequence: CASSLTGTSGGHEQFF.

The V call is TRBV5-4, the J call TRBJ2-3; 7 positions agree with TRBD2. The CDR3 sequence is 14 residues long. J gave up 8 bases and V 0 bases, and 6 bases lay outside the gene matches. Germline values: CDR1 SGHNT, CDR2 YYREEE (reference sequence). In DNA form, the CDR3 reads TGTGCCAGCAGCTTGGGACTAGCCGTGGGTACGCAGTATTTT. Protein product: CASSLGLAVGTQYF.

In the case of this clone: The identical CDR3 is also encoded by other nucleotide sequences in the sample. V is TRBV2 and J is TRBJ2-2, with D possibly TRBD1 on 5 matching bases. The CDR3 length is 14 residues. Per the germline V gene, CDR1 is SNHLY and CDR2 is FYNNEI. V dropped 7 bases and J dropped 6 bases, with 15 bases sitting between them. CDR3 DNA: TGTGCCAGCACAGGGCAGGGCAAGGCCGGGGAGCTGTTTTTT. As protein: CASTGQGKAGELFF.